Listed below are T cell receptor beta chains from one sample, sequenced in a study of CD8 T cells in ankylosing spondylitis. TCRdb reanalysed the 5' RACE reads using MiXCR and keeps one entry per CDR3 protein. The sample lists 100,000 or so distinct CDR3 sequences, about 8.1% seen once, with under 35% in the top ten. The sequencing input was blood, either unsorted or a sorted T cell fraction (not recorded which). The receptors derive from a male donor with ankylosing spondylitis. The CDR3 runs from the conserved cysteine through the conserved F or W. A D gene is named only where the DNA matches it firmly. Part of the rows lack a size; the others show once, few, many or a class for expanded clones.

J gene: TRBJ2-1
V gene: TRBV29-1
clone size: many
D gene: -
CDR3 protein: CSVEDNSQGGEQFF
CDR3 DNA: TGCAGCGTTGAAGATAACAGCCAGGGAGGTGAGCAGTTCTTC

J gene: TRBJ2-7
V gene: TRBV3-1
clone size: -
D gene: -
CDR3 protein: CASSQGPGTYEQYF
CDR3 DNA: TGTGCCAGCAGCCAAGGGCCGGGGACCTACGAGCAGTACTTC

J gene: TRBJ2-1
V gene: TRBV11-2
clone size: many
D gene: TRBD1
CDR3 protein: CASSSWTGGYEQFF
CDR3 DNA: TGTGCCAGCAGTTCCTGGACAGGGGGCTATGAGCAGTTCTTC

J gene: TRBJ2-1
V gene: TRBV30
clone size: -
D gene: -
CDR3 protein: CAWSAAPYNEQFF
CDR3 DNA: TGTGCCTGGAGTGCAGCCCCCTACAATGAGCAGTTCTTC

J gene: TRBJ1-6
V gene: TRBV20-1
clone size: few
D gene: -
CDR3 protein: CSARAPWAGHNSPLHF
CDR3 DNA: TGCAGTGCTAGAGCCCCGTGGGCAGGACACAATTCACCCCTCCACTTT

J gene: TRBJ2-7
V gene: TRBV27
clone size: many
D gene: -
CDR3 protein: CASSSRGSYEQYF
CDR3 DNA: TGTGCCAGCAGTTCCCGGGGGTCCTACGAGCAGTACTTC

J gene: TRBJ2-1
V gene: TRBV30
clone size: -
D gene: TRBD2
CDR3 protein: CAWSLTSGPYNEQFF
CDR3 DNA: TGTGCCTGGAGTCTTACTAGCGGACCCTACAATGAGCAGTTCTTC

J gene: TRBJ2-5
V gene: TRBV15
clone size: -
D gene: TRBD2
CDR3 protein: CATSLFASGQETQYF
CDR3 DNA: TGTGCCACCAGCTTGTTCGCTAGCGGACAAGAGACCCAGTACTTC

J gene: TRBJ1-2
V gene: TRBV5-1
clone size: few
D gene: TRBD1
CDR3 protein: CASSAGTGGDPDYGYTF
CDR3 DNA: TGCGCCAGCAGCGCCGGGACAGGGGGAGATCCGGACTATGGCTACACCTTC

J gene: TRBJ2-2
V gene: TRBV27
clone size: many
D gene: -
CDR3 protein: CASSTYREENTGELFF
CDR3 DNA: TGTGCCAGCAGTACATACAGGGAGGAGAACACCGGGGAGCTGTTTTTT

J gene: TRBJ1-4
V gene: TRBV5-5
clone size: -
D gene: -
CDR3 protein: CASSLFFQVATNEKLFF
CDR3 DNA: TGTGCCAGCAGCTTGTTCTTCCAGGTTGCAACTAATGAAAAACTGTTTTTT

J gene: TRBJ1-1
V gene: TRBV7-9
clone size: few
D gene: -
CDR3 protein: CASSPRDSNTEAFF
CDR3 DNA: TGTGCCAGCAGCCCCCGGGACTCAAACACTGAAGCTTTCTTT

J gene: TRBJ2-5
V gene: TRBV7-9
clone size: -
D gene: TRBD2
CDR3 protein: CASSLMLAGEDQYF
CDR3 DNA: TGTGCCAGCAGCTTAATGCTAGCGGGAGAGGACCAGTACTTC

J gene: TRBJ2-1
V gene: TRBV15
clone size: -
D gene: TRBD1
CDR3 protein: CATSHFPGQGNNEQFF
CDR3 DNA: TGTGCCACCAGCCACTTCCCGGGACAGGGAAACAATGAGCAGTTCTTC

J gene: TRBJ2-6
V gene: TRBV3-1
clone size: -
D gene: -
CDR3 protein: CASSQEPGSGANVLTF
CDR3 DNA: TGTGCCAGCAGCCAAGAGCCGGGGTCTGGGGCCAACGTCCTGACTTTC

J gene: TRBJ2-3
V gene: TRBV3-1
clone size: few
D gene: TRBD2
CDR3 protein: CASSQWSTSGSSTDTQYF
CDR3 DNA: TGTGCCAGCAGCCAATGGAGCACTAGCGGGTCTAGCACAGATACGCAGTATTTT

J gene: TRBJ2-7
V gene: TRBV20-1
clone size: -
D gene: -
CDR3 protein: CSAREGSAYEQYF
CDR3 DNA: TGCAGTGCTAGAGAAGGGTCGGCCTACGAGCAGTACTTC

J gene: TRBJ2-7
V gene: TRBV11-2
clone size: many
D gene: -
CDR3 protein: CASSLGVGSYEQYF
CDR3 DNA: TGTGCCAGCAGCTTGGGGGTAGGGTCCTACGAGCAGTACTTC

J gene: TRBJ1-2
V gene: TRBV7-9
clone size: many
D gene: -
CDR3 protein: CASSSGQLPSYGYTF
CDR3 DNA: TGTGCCAGCAGCTCCGGACAGCTCCCTTCCTATGGCTACACCTTC

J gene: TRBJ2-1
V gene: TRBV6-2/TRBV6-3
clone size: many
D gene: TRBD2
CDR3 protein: CASSYSLADPYNEQFF
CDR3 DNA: TGTGCCAGCAGTTACTCCCTAGCGGACCCCTACAATGAGCAGTTCTTC

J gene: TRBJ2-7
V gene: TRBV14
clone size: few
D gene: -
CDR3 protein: CASSQDQAYEQYF
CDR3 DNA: TGTGCCAGCAGCCAAGATCAAGCCTACGAGCAGTACTTC

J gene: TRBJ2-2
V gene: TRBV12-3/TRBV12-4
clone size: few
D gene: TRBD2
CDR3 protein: CASIQGLAPHTGELFF
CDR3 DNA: TGTGCCAGCATTCAAGGACTAGCCCCCCACACCGGGGAGCTGTTTTTT

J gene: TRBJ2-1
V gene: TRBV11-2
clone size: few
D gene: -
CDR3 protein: CASSLEIVQIAYNEQFF
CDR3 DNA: TGTGCCAGCAGCTTAGAAATCGTACAAATAGCGTACAATGAGCAGTTCTTC

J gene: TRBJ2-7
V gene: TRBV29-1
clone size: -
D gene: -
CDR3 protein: CSVVEFYEQYF
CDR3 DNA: TGCAGCGTTGTCGAATTCTACGAGCAGTACTTC

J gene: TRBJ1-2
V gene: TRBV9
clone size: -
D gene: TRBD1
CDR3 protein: CASSVADRAYGYTF
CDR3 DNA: TGTGCCAGCAGCGTAGCTGACAGGGCCTATGGCTACACCTTC

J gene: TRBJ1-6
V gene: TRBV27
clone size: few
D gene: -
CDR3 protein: CASSVSLGEHNSPLHF
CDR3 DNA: TGTGCCAGCAGTGTCTCGTTAGGGGAGCATAATTCACCCCTCCACTTT

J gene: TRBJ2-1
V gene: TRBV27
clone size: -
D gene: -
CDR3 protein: CASSGGWSGNEQFF
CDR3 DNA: TGTGCCAGCAGTGGGGGGTGGTCCGGCAATGAGCAGTTCTTC

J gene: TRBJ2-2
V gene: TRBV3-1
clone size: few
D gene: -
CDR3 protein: CASTRRGTPGTGELFF
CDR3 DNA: TGTGCCAGCACCCGGAGAGGAACTCCAGGCACCGGGGAGCTGTTTTTT

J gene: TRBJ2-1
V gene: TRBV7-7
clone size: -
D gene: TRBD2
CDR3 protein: CASSLVGGRTSGRVTGEQFF
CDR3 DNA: TGTGCCAGCAGCTTAGTCGGCGGACGGACTAGCGGAAGAGTTACCGGTGAGCAGTTCTTC

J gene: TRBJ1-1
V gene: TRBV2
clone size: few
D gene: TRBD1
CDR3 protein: CASSERVTGEAFF
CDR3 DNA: TGTGCCAGCAGTGAACGGGTGACAGGGGAAGCTTTCTTT

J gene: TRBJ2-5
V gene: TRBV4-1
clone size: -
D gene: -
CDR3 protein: CASNQERGKETQYF
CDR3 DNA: TGCGCCAGCAACCAAGAACGCGGGAAGGAGACCCAGTACTTC

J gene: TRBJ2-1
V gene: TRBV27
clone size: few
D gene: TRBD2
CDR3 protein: CASSLGTSGNNEQFF
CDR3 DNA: TGTGCCAGCAGTTTAGGGACTAGCGGGAACAATGAGCAGTTCTTC

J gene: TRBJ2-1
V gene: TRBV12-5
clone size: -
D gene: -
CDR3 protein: CASALGGQGAYNEQFF
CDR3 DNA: TGTGCTAGTGCCTTGGGGGGGCAGGGGGCTTACAATGAGCAGTTCTTC

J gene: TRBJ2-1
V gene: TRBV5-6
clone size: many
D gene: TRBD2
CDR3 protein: CASSPKLAGLVNEQFF
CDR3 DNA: TGTGCCAGCAGCCCTAAACTAGCGGGGTTAGTGAATGAGCAGTTCTTC

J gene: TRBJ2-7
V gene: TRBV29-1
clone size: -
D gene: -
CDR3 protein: CSVAGSSYEQYF
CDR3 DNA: TGCAGCGTTGCGGGCAGCTCCTACGAGCAGTACTTC

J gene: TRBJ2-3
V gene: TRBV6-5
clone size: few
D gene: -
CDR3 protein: CASSFRPSTDTQYF
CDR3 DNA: TGTGCCAGCAGTTTTAGGCCTAGCACAGATACGCAGTATTTT

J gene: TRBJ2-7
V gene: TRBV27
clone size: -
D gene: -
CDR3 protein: CASSHRHSYEQYF
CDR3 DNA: TGTGCCAGCAGCCACAGACACTCCTACGAGCAGTACTTC

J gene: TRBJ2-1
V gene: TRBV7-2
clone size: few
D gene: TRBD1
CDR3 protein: CASNLDRGSYNEQFF
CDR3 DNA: TGTGCCAGCAACCTAGACAGGGGCTCCTACAATGAGCAGTTCTTC

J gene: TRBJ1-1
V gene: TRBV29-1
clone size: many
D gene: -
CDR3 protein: CSVGVKEYSLMNTEAFF
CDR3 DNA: TGCAGCGTGGGGGTAAAGGAGTATTCGCTCATGAACACTGAAGCTTTCTTT

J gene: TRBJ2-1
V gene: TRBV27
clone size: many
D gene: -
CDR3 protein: CASSLDGGSRGEQFF
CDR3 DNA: TGTGCCAGCAGTTTAGACGGGGGATCGAGGGGTGAGCAGTTCTTC

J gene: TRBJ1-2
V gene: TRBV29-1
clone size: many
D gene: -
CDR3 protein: CSVVSGVGYTF
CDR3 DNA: TGCAGCGTTGTTTCTGGGGTCGGCTACACCTTC

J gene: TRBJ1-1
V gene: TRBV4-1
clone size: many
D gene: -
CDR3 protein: CASSFNSEAFF
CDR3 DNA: TGCGCCAGCAGCTTCAACAGTGAAGCTTTCTTT

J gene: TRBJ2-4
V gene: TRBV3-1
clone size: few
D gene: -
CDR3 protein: CASSQDGQYKNIQYF
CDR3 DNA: TGTGCCAGCAGCCAAGATGGACAGTACAAAAACATTCAGTACTTC

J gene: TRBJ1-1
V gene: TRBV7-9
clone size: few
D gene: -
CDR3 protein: CASSYGPTEAFF
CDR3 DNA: TGTGCCAGCAGCTATGGACCCACTGAAGCTTTCTTT

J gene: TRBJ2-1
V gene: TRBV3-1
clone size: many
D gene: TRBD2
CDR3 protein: CASSPDISGRAANEQFF
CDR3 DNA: TGTGCCAGCAGCCCTGACATTAGCGGGAGGGCAGCCAATGAGCAGTTCTTC

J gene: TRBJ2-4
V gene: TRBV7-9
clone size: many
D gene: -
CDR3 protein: CASSEQRSKNIQYF
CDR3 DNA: TGTGCCAGCAGCGAACAGAGGTCTAAAAACATTCAGTACTTC

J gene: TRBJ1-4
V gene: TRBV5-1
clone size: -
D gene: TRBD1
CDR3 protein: CASSLGGTVEKLFF
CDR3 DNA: TGCGCCAGCAGCTTGGGGGGGACAGTTGAAAAACTGTTTTTT

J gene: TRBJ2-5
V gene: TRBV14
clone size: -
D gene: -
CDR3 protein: CASSQDPLRRQETQYF
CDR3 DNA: TGTGCCAGCAGCCAAGACCCCCTGCGCCGACAAGAGACCCAGTACTTC